What follows are 32 T cell receptor beta chains derived from one specimen sequenced in a study of blood T cell repertoires in COVID-19. Produced via immunoSEQ multiplex PCR; TCRdb's table is partial and in-frame only. The sample includes some 79,000 clones, around nine tenths seen only once; the top ten take approximately 14%. Sequenced input: peripheral blood. These receptor sequences come from a man between 65 and 85 years old with active or convalescent COVID-19.

V is TRBV6-2 or TRBV6-3 and J is TRBJ1-2; perhaps TRBD1 as D (6 bases). Germline CDR1 and CDR2: MNHEY and SVGEGT. V was clipped by 6 bases and J by 4 bases, with 18 bases between them. The CDR3 sequence is 15 residues long. The CDR3 is CASSPDRAAGYGYTF. Here the CDR3 DNA reads TGTGCCAGCAGCCCGGACAGAGCTGCAGGCTATGGCTACACCTTC.

The chain joins TRBV29-1 to TRBJ2-3, with TRBD2 identical over 13 bases. V shed 3 bases and J 3 bases; nucleotides not matched to a gene: 6. Germline V gene lookup returns CDR1 SQVTM and CDR2 ANQGSEA. This CDR3 region has 16 residues. Here the CDR3 DNA reads TGCAGCGTTGACGGGTTACTAGCGGGAGGGACAGATACGCAGTATTTT. This codes for CSVDGLLAGGTDTQYF.

The V gene is TRBV29-1, the J gene TRBJ1-5, with TRBD1 as a possible D gene (6 bases). Trimming shortened V by 6 bases and J by 3 bases, and 12 bases separated the two germline ends. CDR3 length: 13 residues. Per the germline V gene, CDR1 is SQVTM and CDR2 is ANQGSEA. This chain's CDR3 is CSVRGGYNQPQHF. The CDR3 DNA follows: TGCAGCGTCAGAGGGGGTTACAATCAGCCCCAGCATTTT.

This chain links TRBV6-4 with TRBJ2-3; D may be TRBD1 (5 bases). There are 14 residues in the CDR3. V lost 6 bases, J lost 5 bases, and 15 bases lay in between. Germline CDR1 MRHNA, CDR2 SNTAGT. In DNA form, the CDR3 reads TGTGCCAGCAGCTCCACAGGAAGTGGAGATACGCAGTATTTT. Protein product: CASSSTGSGDTQYF.

In nucleotides, the CDR3 is TGCGCCAGCAGCTTGGCACTAGCGGGAAGGGAGCAGTTCTTC. Translation: CASSLALAGREQFF. V usage is TRBV5-1 and J usage is TRBJ2-1; 10 bases are a match to TRBD2. V dropped 0 bases and J dropped 10; count of bases not matched to a gene: 4. This CDR3 spans 14 amino acids. CDR1 is SGHRS, CDR2 YFSETQ, per germline.

The V call is TRBV19, the J call TRBJ2-1, with a tentative D call TRBD2 (6 bases). Trimming stripped 0 bases from V and 2 bases from J, with 11 bases between. From germline, CDR1 is LNHDA and CDR2 SQIVND (reference sequence). CDR3 length equals 16 residues. CDR3: CASSIDHGRPYNEQFF. CDR3 DNA sequence: TGTGCCAGTAGTATAGATCACGGGAGACCCTACAATGAGCAGTTCTTC. Together with reference TRBV19 and TRBJ2-1, the CDR3 gives the full variable domain: DGGITQSPKYLFRKEGQNVTLSCEQNLNHDAMYWYRQDPGQGLRLIYYSQIVNDFQKGDIAEGYSVSREKKESFPLTVTSAQKNPTAFYLCASSIDHGRPYNEQFFGPGTRLTVL.

The rearrangement joins TRBV27 to TRBJ1-6; maybe TRBD1 (5 bases). Germline loops: CDR1 MNHEY, CDR2 SMNVEV (reference sequence). The CDR3 contains 15 residues. The V gene lost 1 base and the J gene lost 14 bases, with 18 bases spanning the gap. This chain's CDR3 is CASSLLTGRGITLHF. Written as DNA, the CDR3 is TGTGCCAGCAGTTTATTGACCGGCCGGGGGATCACCCTCCACTTT.

The J gene is TRBJ1-3, the V gene TRBV19; no clear D. The V and J ends lost 10 bases and 5 bases respectively, with 21 bases between them. Per germline, CDR1 LNHDA and CDR2 SQIVND (reference sequence). The CDR3 runs to 15 residues. The CDR3 sequence is CATREGRLPRNTIYF. DNA for the CDR3: TGTGCCACTCGGGAGGGAAGGTTGCCGAGAAACACCATATATTTT.

V gene TRBV29-1 combines with J gene TRBJ2-1; D might be TRBD1 (6 bases). Germline values: CDR1 SQVTM, CDR2 ANQGSEA. The CDR3 covers 12 residues. V lost 3 bases and J 16 bases, leaving 19 bases between the germline ends. CDR3 residues: CSVDKATGVDFF. CDR3 DNA sequence: TGCAGCGTTGACAAAGCGACAGGAGTCGACTTCTTC.

The CDR3 DNA reads TGTGCCAGCAGCCCCTACAGGGGTCATTCGGATGGCTACACCTTC. This codes for CASSPYRGHSDGYTF. The rearrangement links TRBV7-9 to TRBJ1-2, with 7 bases lining up with TRBD1. In germline, CDR1 is SEHNR, CDR2 FQNEAQ (reference sequence). The CDR3 sequence is 15 residues long. After removal of 5 bases from V and 6 bases from J, the junction contained 12 bases not matched to a gene.

V and J are TRBV18 and TRBJ1-3, with D perhaps TRBD1 (5 bases). The germline V gene has CDR1 KGHSH and CDR2 LQKENI. Trimming left V 0 bases short and J 0 bases short, with 12 bases between. The length of the CDR3 is 17 residues. The CDR3 spells CASSPPAGGNSGNTIYF. CDR3 DNA sequence: TGTGCCAGCTCACCACCGGCGGGGGGGAACTCTGGAAACACCATATATTTT.

This clone was detected only a few times. V is TRBV19 and J is TRBJ2-6; D is perhaps TRBD1 (5 bases). The V and J ends lost 5 bases and 2 bases respectively, with 10 bases between them. Germline values: CDR1 LNHDA, CDR2 SQIVND (reference sequence). CDR3 length: 15 amino acids. The CDR3 DNA is TGTGCCAGTAGTCCCACAGGCGCTGGGGCCAACGTCCTGACTTTC. This translates into CASSPTGAGANVLTF. The full variable domain, with the rest looked up from reference TRBV19 and TRBJ2-6, is DGGITQSPKYLFRKEGQNVTLSCEQNLNHDAMYWYRQDPGQGLRLIYYSQIVNDFQKGDIAEGYSVSREKKESFPLTVTSAQKNPTAFYLCASSPTGAGANVLTFGAGSRLTVL.

The V call is TRBV11-2, the J call TRBJ2-7; 9 bases are shared with TRBD1. Looked up from germline, CDR1 is SGHAT and CDR2 is FQNNGV. V shed 5 bases, J shed 3 bases, and the junction held 8 bases outside the gene matches. The CDR3 sequence is 15 residues long. The DNA for the CDR3 is TGTGCCAGCAGCCCGCCGGGGACAGGGCACTACGAGCAGTACTTC. Its translation is CASSPPGTGHYEQYF.

The V call is TRBV19, the J call TRBJ2-2; no clear D gene. The CDR3 has 14 residues. V was pared by 3 bases and J by 1 base, with 6 bases between. Germline lookup yields CDR1 LNHDA and CDR2 SQIVND (reference sequence). CDR3 DNA: TGTGCCAGTAGTATTAACAGGAACACCGGGGAGCTGTTTTTT. Protein sequence: CASSINRNTGELFF. Together with reference TRBV19 and TRBJ2-2, the CDR3 gives the full variable domain: DGGITQSPKYLFRKEGQNVTLSCEQNLNHDAMYWYRQDPGQGLRLIYYSQIVNDFQKGDIAEGYSVSREKKESFPLTVTSAQKNPTAFYLCASSINRNTGELFFGEGSRLTVL.

This chain's CDR3 is CASSSGTDTQYF. CDR3 coding DNA: TGTGCCAGCAGCTCCGGCACAGATACGCAGTATTTT. The rearrangement joins TRBV7-2 to TRBJ2-3; D unresolved. Germline-derived CDR1 and CDR2 are SGHTA and FQGNSA. CDR3 length equals 12 residues. Trimming cost V 4 bases and J 1 base, with 3 bases left between them. The variable domain in full, with the rest retrieved from reference TRBV7-2 and TRBJ2-3, is GAGVSQSPSNKVTEKGKDVELRCDPISGHTALYWYRQSLGQGLEFLIYFQGNSAPDKSGLPSDRFSAERTGGSVSTLTIQRTQQEDSAVYLCASSSGTDTQYFGPGTRLTVL.

The chain employs TRBV5-4 and TRBJ1-2; 9 bases agree with TRBD1. This CDR3 has 14 amino acids. V trimming: 1 base; J trimming: 7 bases; junction bases outside the gene matches: 5. Germline V gene data show CDR1 as SGHNT and CDR2 as YYREEE (reference sequence). The CDR3: CASSLPQGAGGYTF. For the CDR3, the DNA is TGTGCCAGCAGCTTGCCACAGGGGGCAGGTGGCTACACCTTC.

The chain combines TRBV7-2 with TRBJ1-2; tentatively, D is TRBD1 (5 bases). CDR3 length equals 14 residues. The V gene's germline CDR1 is SGHTA and CDR2 FQGNSA. The V and J ends lost 7 bases and 4 bases respectively, with 16 bases between them. Here the CDR3 reads CASTFGQGSYGYTF. CDR3 bases: TGTGCCAGCACCTTCGGCCAGGGAAGCTATGGCTACACCTTC.

This chain joins TRBV25-1 and TRBJ2-1; 7 positions agree with TRBD2. The CDR3 spans 13 residues. Germline V gene sequence: CDR1 MGHDK, CDR2 SYGVNS. The ends lost 1 base at V and 10 bases at J; junction bases unmatched: 4. The CDR3 DNA sequence: TGTGCCAGCAGTGAATGGAGTAGCGGGGAGCAGTTCTTC. Encoded protein: CASSEWSSGEQFF.

The chain recombines TRBV7-2 with TRBJ2-5, with D perhaps TRBD2 (6 bases). The ends were cut back, 4 bases at V and 5 bases at J, with 23 bases in the middle. CDR3 length equals 17 residues. Germline-derived CDR1 and CDR2 are SGHTA and FQGNSA. Here the CDR3 DNA reads TGTGCCAGCAGCTCTAGCGCGGTGGGGGGTAGTTGGGAGACCCAGTACTTC. Protein: CASSSSAVGGSWETQYF.

The chain is built from TRBV7-3 and TRBJ2-2; D is possibly TRBD2 (6 bases). Germline-derived CDR1 and CDR2 are SGHTA and FQGTGA. V lost 3 bases to trimming and J lost 1 base, with 9 bases between them. The CDR3 covers 15 residues. The CDR3 bases are TGTGCCAGCAGCTTCAGCGGGCTGAACACCGGGGAGCTGTTTTTT. Its translation is CASSFSGLNTGELFF. Combining the CDR3 with reference TRBV7-3 and TRBJ2-2 gives the whole variable domain GAGVSQTPSNKVTEKGKYVELRCDPISGHTALYWYRQSLGQGPEFLIYFQGTGAADDSGLPNDRFFAVRPEGSVSTLKIQRTERGDSAVYLCASSFSGLNTGELFFGEGSRLTVL.

This clone was seen more than once but under ten times. This chain links TRBV27 with TRBJ1-5, with D perhaps TRBD1 (6 bases). The germline V gene has CDR1 MNHEY and CDR2 SMNVEV (reference sequence). The ends were cut back, 2 bases at V and 6 bases at J, with 20 bases in the middle. The CDR3 is 17 amino acids. The CDR3 reads CASSLTSKGVESQPQHF. In DNA form, the CDR3 reads TGTGCCAGCAGTTTAACCTCAAAGGGGGTTGAGAGTCAGCCCCAGCATTTT.

This clone came up a few times. The chain links TRBV9 to TRBJ2-1; D is possibly TRBD2 (5 bases). Trimming pared 4 bases from V and 1 base from J, leaving 12 bases between. This CDR3 spans 15 amino acids. Germline assignment: CDR1 SGDLS and CDR2 YYNGEE. The CDR3 nucleotides are TGTGCCAGCAGCCCGGACTCTAGGTCCTACAATGAGCAGTTCTTC. Its translation is CASSPDSRSYNEQFF.

This chain joins TRBV27 and TRBJ2-1, with 13 bases fitting TRBD2. J was trimmed by 7 bases and V by 8 bases; bases with no gene match: 2. This CDR3 comprises 13 residues. Per germline, CDR1 MNHEY and CDR2 SMNVEV (reference sequence). DNA for the CDR3: TGTGCCAGCGGACTAGCGGGAGATAATGAGCAGTTCTTC. This codes for CASGLAGDNEQFF.

The chain recombines TRBV9 with TRBJ2-3; 7 bases map to TRBD1. This CDR3 has 15 residues. CDR1 and CDR2 from the germline V gene are SGDLS and YYNGEE. V lost 9 bases to trimming and J lost 2 bases; unmatched junction nucleotides: 12. The CDR3 is CATSETGRSTDTQYF. The DNA for the CDR3 is TGTGCCACATCGGAGACAGGGAGATCCACAGATACGCAGTATTTT.

The DNA for the CDR3 is TGTGCCAGCAGTTACTCACTAGCGAGCACAGATACGCAGTATTTT. Protein: CASSYSLASTDTQYF. The rearrangement uses TRBV6-2 or TRBV6-3 and TRBJ2-3; TRBD2 matches at 7 bases. The junction had 0 bases not matched to a gene; V was cut back by 0 bases and J by 0 bases. This CDR3 is 15 amino acids long. In germline, CDR1 is MNHEY, CDR2 SVGEGT.

In its sample, this clone was seen once. The chain's CDR3 is CASSPAGPNYGYTF. As DNA, the CDR3 is TGCGCCAGCAGTCCGGCAGGGCCTAACTATGGCTACACCTTC. The chain has TRBV5-1 and TRBJ1-2; the D gene is possibly TRBD1 (5 bases). CDR1 and CDR2 from the germline V gene are SGHRS and YFSETQ. This CDR3 comprises 14 residues. V shed 5 bases and J shed 0 bases, with 11 bases lying between them.

The gene calls are TRBV28 and TRBJ1-2; TRBD1 agrees at 10 bases. The CDR3 totals 13 residues. V gave up 4 bases and J gave up 6 bases; unmatched junction bases: 2. Germline V gene data show CDR1 as MDHEN and CDR2 as SYDVKM. The CDR3 sequence is CASSYDRGHGYTF. CDR3 in DNA: TGTGCCAGCAGTTATGACAGGGGGCATGGCTACACCTTC.

This chain connects TRBV18 to TRBJ2-1; D unresolved. V was shortened by 1 base and J by 3 bases, with 4 bases between the two germline ends. CDR1 is KGHSH and CDR2 is LQKENI in the germline V gene. CDR3 length: 13 residues. The CDR3 DNA reads TGTGCCAGCTCACCACGCAGCTACAATGAGCAGTTCTTC. Its protein product is CASSPRSYNEQFF.

This chain connects TRBV24-1 to TRBJ1-4; 7 bases fit TRBD1. The ends lost 2 bases at V and 6 bases at J; junction bases unmatched: 8. The CDR3 has 16 amino acids. Germline V gene sequence: CDR1 KGHDR, CDR2 SFDVKD. CDR3 residues: CATSDSVDRAHEKLFF. The CDR3 DNA is TGTGCCACCAGTGATTCCGTAGACAGGGCCCATGAAAAACTGTTTTTT.

This clone was observed once. This rearrangement joins TRBV6-5 to TRBJ1-1; 10 bases match TRBD1. Germline-derived CDR1 and CDR2 are MNHEY and SVGAGI. The CDR3 is 13 amino acids. Trimming at V came to 7 bases and at J to 5 bases, leaving 4 bases not matched to a gene. The CDR3 nucleotides are TGTGCCAGCAAGCCGGGACAGGGGACTGAAGCTTTCTTT. Translated, it gives CASKPGQGTEAFF.

A single count supports this clone. The gene calls are TRBV7-2 and TRBJ2-1, with D tentatively TRBD1 (6 bases). Trimming pared 7 bases from V and 4 bases from J, leaving 17 bases between. The CDR3 totals 15 residues. Per the germline V gene, CDR1 is SGHTA and CDR2 is FQGNSA. This chain's CDR3 is CASTFTGTGYNEQFF. Written as DNA, the CDR3 is TGTGCCAGCACCTTCACAGGGACCGGGTACAATGAGCAGTTCTTC.

About this clone: A junction boundary mismatches the germline segment, possibly from a read error. The V gene is TRBV30, the J gene TRBJ2-2; TRBD1 is a possible D gene (6 bases). CDR1 and CDR2 (germline): GTSNPN, SVGIG (reference sequence). The CDR3 consists of 11 residues. DNA for the CDR3: TGTGCCTGGAGGGGGGCCGGAGAGCTGTTTTTT. It yields the protein CAWRGAGELFF.